The entry that follows covers one T cell receptor (beta chain) sequence. The antigen remains undetermined. Primers included in the PCR were 60 Vbeta and 13 Jbeta primers. The protocol was immunoSEQ multiplex PCR, while the TCRdb copy is restricted to in-frame clones and leaves out a portion. This sample has some 90,000 clones; around 84% occur once, and the top ten carry over 3%. These data are taken from a study of cytomegalovirus exposure and HLA in healthy donors. Study-level results: When a later analysis was performed, an Asian-associated ancestry cluster reportedly had fewer N-insertions than the approximately 690-donor mean.

Germline V gene data show CDR1 as MNHEY and CDR2 as SMNVEV (reference sequence). V lost 5 bases and J lost 7, with 17 bases in between. The CDR3 runs 14 residues. The chain combines TRBV27 with TRBJ1-1; tentative D call: TRBD1 (6 bases). The receptor's source is a woman aged 40-49 years in good health and CMV-seronegative. Sequenced input: PBMCs. CDR3 in amino acids: CASSDPGQSSEAFF. CDR3 DNA sequence: TGTGCCAGCAGTGATCCGGGACAATCAAGTGAAGCTTTCTTT.